This is a list of T cell receptor beta chains from one sample in a study of cytomegalovirus exposure and HLA in healthy donors. Using immunoSEQ multiplex PCR, the repertoire was profiled, and TCRdb retains in-frame clones only, with some absent. Here the sample spans about 140,000 clones, around 85% being singletons. The sequencing input was PBMCs. These receptors were obtained from a man between 18 and 35 years old in good health and CMV-seronegative. Both conserved end residues are trimmed from each CDR3. The order of the fields is V gene, J gene, CDR3 protein.

TRBV18	TRBJ2-7	ASLGQGPPNEQY
TRBV7-2	TRBJ2-7	ASSLYSAPGHLSYEQY
TRBV10-3	TRBJ1-2	AISGLRTGATEHYGYT
TRBV29-1	TRBJ2-3	SVEDGSGGTDTQY
TRBV12-5	TRBJ2-2	ASGPGLALTGELF
TRBV15	TRBJ2-1	ATSRGPDSYNEQF
TRBV5-6	TRBJ2-2	ASSNGYRAGELF
TRBV6-1	TRBJ2-2	ASSVQRVSTGELF
TRBV5-1	TRBJ1-1	ASGEANTEAF
TRBV5-1	TRBJ1-1	ASSPGTGVNTEAF
TRBV6-5	TRBJ2-2	ASSSDKPKWELF
TRBV10-3	TRBJ2-3	AIAQATDTQY
TRBV11-2	TRBJ2-7	ASSPGFGQY
TRBV2	TRBJ2-1	ASSAGFRYNEQF
TRBV6-5	TRBJ1-3	ASRPGVSGNTIY